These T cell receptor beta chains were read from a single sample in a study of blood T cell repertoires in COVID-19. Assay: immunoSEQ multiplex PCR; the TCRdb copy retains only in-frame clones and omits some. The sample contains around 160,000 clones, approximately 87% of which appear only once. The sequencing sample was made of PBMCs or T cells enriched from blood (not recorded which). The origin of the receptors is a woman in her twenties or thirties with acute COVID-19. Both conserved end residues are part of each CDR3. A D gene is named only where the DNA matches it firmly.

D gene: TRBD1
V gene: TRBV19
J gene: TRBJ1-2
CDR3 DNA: TGTGCCAGTAGTATGCTCAGGGGGCCTAACTATGGCTACACCTTC
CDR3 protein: CASSMLRGPNYGYTF

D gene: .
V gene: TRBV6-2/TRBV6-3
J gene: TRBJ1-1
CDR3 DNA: TGTGCCAGCAGTTACTCTGTTCGGGGTGAGGCTTTCTTT
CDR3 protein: CASSYSVRGEAFF

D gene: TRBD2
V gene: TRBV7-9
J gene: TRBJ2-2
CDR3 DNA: TGTGCCAGCACTCTCGGGACTAGCGGGATCTTGAACACCGGGGAGCTGTTTTTT
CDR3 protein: CASTLGTSGILNTGELFF

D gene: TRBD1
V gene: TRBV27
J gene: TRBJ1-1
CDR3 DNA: TGTGCCAGCAGTGGACAGGGGATCACTGAAGCTTTCTTT
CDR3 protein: CASSGQGITEAFF

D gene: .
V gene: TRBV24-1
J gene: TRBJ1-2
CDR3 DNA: TGTGCCACCAGTGGGAGCGGTCCCATGGACTATGGCTACACCTTC
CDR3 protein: CATSGSGPMDYGYTF

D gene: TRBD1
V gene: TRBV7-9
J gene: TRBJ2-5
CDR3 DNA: TGTGCCAGCAGCTTCGGACAGGTTGAGACCCAGTACTTC
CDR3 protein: CASSFGQVETQYF

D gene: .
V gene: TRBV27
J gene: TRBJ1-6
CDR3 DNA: TGTGCCAGCACCCCCGATCCCGACAGGAATAATTCACCCCTCCACTTT
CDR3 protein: CASTPDPDRNNSPLHF

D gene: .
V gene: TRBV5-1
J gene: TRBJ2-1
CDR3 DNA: TGCGCCAGTAGTCTAGGATCGACCCCCAATGAGCAGTTCTTC
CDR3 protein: CASSLGSTPNEQFF

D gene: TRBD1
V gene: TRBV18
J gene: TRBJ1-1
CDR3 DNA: TGTGCCAGCTCACCAATGGACAGGGGGCAGGAAGCTTTCTTT
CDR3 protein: CASSPMDRGQEAFF

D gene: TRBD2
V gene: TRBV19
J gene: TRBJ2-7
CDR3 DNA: TGTGCCAGTAGTATAATGCTAGCGGGAGGGTACGAGCAGTACTTC
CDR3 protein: CASSIMLAGGYEQYF

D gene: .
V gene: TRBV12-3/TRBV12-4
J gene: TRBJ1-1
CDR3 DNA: TGTGCCAGCAGATCCGGTCCCGCTGAAGCTTTCTTT
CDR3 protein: CASRSGPAEAFF

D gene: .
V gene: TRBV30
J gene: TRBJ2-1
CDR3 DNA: TGTGCCTGGAGTGGTGGGGCGGGAACCTACAATGAGCAGTTCTTC
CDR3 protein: CAWSGGAGTYNEQFF

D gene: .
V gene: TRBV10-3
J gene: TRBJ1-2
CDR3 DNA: TGTGCCACGGCAGAGACAGTGAACTATGGCTACACCTTC
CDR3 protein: CATAETVNYGYTF

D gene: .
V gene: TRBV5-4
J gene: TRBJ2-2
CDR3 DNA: TGTGCCAGCAGCTTTGGGCTAGCGAATACGAACACCGGGGAGCTGTTTTTT
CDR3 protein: CASSFGLANTNTGELFF

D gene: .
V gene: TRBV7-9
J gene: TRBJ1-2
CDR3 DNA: TGTGCCAGCAGCTTACCAGGGGTGAGCTATGGCTACACCTTC
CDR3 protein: CASSLPGVSYGYTF

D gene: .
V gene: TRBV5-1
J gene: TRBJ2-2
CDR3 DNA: TGCGCCAGCAGCTTGTCACGGGCCGGGGAGCTGTTTTTT
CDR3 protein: CASSLSRAGELFF

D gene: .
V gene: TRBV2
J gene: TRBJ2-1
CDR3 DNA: TGTGCCAGCAGCCGTGCGGGGCGGTACGGAGTTTATAGGAATGAGCAGTTCTTC
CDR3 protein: CASSRAGRYGVYRNEQFF

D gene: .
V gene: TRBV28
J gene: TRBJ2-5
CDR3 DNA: TGTGCCAGCAGTTTAGGCAGACAAGAGACCCAGTACTTC
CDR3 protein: CASSLGRQETQYF

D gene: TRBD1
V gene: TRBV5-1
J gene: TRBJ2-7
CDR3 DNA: TGCGCCAGCAGCTTGGAGCCAATAGGGACAGCCTACGAGCAGTACTTC
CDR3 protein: CASSLEPIGTAYEQYF

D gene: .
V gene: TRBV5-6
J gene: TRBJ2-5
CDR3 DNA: TGTGCCAGCAGCAAAAAGGGGGAGACCCAGTACTTC
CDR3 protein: CASSKKGETQYF

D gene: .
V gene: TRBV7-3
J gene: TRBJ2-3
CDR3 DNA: TGTGCCAGCAGCTTATCAAGGGGGAGGACTAGGGCTATAGATACGCAGTATTTT
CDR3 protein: CASSLSRGRTRAIDTQYF

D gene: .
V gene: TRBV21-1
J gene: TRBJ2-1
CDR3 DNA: TGTGCCAGCAGCAAAGGCGGCAGTAGCTCCTACAATGAGCAGTTCTTC
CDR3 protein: CASSKGGSSSYNEQFF

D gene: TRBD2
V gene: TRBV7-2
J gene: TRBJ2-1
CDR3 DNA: TGTGCCAGCAGCCCTGGACTAGCGGAGTCCTACAATGAGCAGTTCTTC
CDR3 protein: CASSPGLAESYNEQFF

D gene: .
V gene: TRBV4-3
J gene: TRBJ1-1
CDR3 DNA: TGCGCCAGCAGCCTGAGGATGGATTCGGAGGCTTTCTTT
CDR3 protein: CASSLRMDSEAFF

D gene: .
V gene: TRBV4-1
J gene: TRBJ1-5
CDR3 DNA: TGCGCCAGCAGCCAAGAGCCGGGAAGCAATCAGCCCCAGCATTTT
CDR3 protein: CASSQEPGSNQPQHF

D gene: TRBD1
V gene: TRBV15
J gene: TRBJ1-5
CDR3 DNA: TGTGCCACCAGCAGCCGACAGGGCGCGGTCAATCAGCCCCAGCATTTT
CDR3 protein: CATSSRQGAVNQPQHF

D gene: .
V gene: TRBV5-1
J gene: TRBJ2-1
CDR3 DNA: TGCGCCAGCAGCTTGAATGCGGGAATCTACAATGAGCAGTTCTTC
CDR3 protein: CASSLNAGIYNEQFF

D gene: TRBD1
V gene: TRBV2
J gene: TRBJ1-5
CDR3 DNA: TGTGCCAGCAGTGTCGGACAGGCGAGTCAGCCCCAGCATTTT
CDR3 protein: CASSVGQASQPQHF

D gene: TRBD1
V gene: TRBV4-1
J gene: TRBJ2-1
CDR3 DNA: TGCGCCAGCAGCCAAGTCTCAGGGGGCCATGAGCAGTTCTTC
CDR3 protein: CASSQVSGGHEQFF